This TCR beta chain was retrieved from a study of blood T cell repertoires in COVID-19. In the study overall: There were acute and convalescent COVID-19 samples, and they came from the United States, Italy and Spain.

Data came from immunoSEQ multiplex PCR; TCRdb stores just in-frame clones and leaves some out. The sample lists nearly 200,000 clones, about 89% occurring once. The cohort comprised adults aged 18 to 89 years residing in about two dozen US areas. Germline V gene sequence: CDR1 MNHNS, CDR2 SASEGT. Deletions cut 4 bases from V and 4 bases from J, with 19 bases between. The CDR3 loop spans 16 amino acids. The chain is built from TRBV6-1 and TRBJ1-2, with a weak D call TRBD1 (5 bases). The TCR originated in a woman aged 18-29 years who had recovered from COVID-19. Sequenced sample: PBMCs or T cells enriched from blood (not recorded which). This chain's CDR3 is CASSVERQGSSYGYTF. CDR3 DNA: TGTGCCAGCAGTGTAGAGAGGCAGGGATCCTCCTATGGCTACACCTTC.